Presented here are 23 T cell receptor beta chains from one specimen sequenced in a study of monozygotic twins with inflammatory bowel disease. TCRdb reworked the 5' RACE reads into one entry per CDR3 protein, no DNA. This table lists approximately 200,000 distinct CDR3 sequences. The sequenced material came from blood. These receptors all stem from a human donor with ulcerative colitis or Crohn's disease, or a healthy co-twin of an affected twin (not recorded which).

The V gene is TRBV7-2, the J gene TRBJ2-3. Germline loops: CDR1 SGHTA, CDR2 FQGNSA. This CDR3 comprises 15 residues. The CDR3 reads CASSLGGLATDTQYF. The whole variable domain, filled in from reference TRBV7-2 and TRBJ2-3, reads GAGVSQSPSNKVTEKGKDVELRCDPISGHTALYWYRQSLGQGLEFLIYFQGNSAPDKSGLPSDRFSAERTGGSVSTLTIQRTQQEDSAVYLCASSLGGLATDTQYFGPGTRLTVL.

V usage is TRBV12-3 or TRBV12-4 and J usage is TRBJ1-1; TCRdb's D gene call, TRBD1, goes unchecked for lack of DNA. The CDR3 is 13 amino acids. The CDR3 spells CATMGQVNTEAFF.

The chain is built from TRBV9 and TRBJ2-6. The CDR3 extends over 16 amino acids. CDR1 SGDLS and CDR2 YYNGEE come from the germline V gene. This CDR3 is CASSPRPEPGANVLTF.

The J gene is TRBJ1-4, the V gene TRBV12-3 or TRBV12-4. The CDR3 has 15 residues. CDR3 loop: CASSPQLGDREKLFF.

This chain connects TRBV5-6 to TRBJ1-2. The CDR3 covers 14 residues. CDR1 is SGHDT and CDR2 is YYEEEE in the germline V gene. The CDR3 spells CASSLGGNGYGYTF.

The V gene is TRBV20-1, the J gene TRBJ2-7; no DNA is available, so the TRBD2 call from TCRdb remains unchecked. CDR1 DFQATT and CDR2 SNEGSKA come from the germline V gene (reference sequence). This CDR3 has 15 amino acids. This CDR3 reads CSAYRTSGNSYEQYF.

This chain joins TRBV28 and TRBJ1-4. The CDR3 length is 13 residues. CDR1 and CDR2 (germline): MDHEN, SYDVKM. CDR3 amino acids: CASRDRSNEKLFF.

The V gene is TRBV6-2 or TRBV6-3, the J gene TRBJ2-7; the TCRdb call, TRBD2, lacks DNA for checking. The CDR3 covers 13 residues. Germline V lookup: CDR1 MNHEY, CDR2 SVGEGT. The CDR3 here is CASTRLAGDEQYF.

The chain is built from TRBV6-5 and TRBJ1-2; without DNA, the TCRdb call of TRBD1 cannot be checked. The CDR3 contains 15 residues. Germline V gene sequence: CDR1 MNHEY, CDR2 SVGAGI. The chain's CDR3 is CASSYSGGNSYGYTF.

The J gene is TRBJ2-7, the V gene TRBV15. This CDR3 contains 14 residues. The germline gives CDR1 LNHNV, CDR2 YYDKDF (reference sequence). CDR3 loop: CATSRASSSYEQYF.

The chain has TRBV9 and TRBJ2-1. This CDR3 comprises 15 residues. From germline, CDR1 is SGDLS and CDR2 YYNGEE. This chain's CDR3 is CASSVEGGPYNEQFF. Based on the CDR3 plus reference TRBV9 and TRBJ2-1, the full variable domain is DSGVTQTPKHLITATGQRVTLRCSPRSGDLSVYWYQQSLDQGLQFLIQYYNGEERAKGNILERFSAQQFPDLHSELNLSSLELGDSALYFCASSVEGGPYNEQFFGPGTRLTVL.

V is TRBV4-3 and J is TRBJ1-4. Germline V CDR1 and CDR2: LGHNA, YSLEER. The CDR3 totals 17 residues. CDR3 residues: CASSQEGKRGTNEKLFF.

The CDR3 region is CASSLNPDPSSYGYTF. This rearrangement joins TRBV7-2 to TRBJ1-2; TCRdb selects TRBD1, and the lack of DNA leaves this call unchecked. This CDR3 is 16 amino acids long. Germline V gives CDR1 SGHTA, CDR2 FQGNSA.

This chain connects TRBV20-1 to TRBJ2-7; TCRdb reports TRBD2, a call that lacks DNA to check it against. This CDR3 is built from 15 residues. Germline CDR1 reads DFQATT; CDR2 reads SNEGSKA (reference sequence). CDR3 region: CSAGTGLAGYYEQYF.

This chain joins TRBV5-1 and TRBJ1-1; the TRBD1 assignment by TCRdb is unverifiable without DNA. Germline loops: CDR1 SGHRS, CDR2 YFSETQ. The length of the CDR3 is 19 residues. The CDR3 loop is CASSLRVSGQSLMNTEAFF.

The chain joins TRBV6-2 or TRBV6-3 to TRBJ2-4; the D call of TRBD1 rests on TCRdb alone, since no DNA is present to check it. This CDR3 is built from 13 residues. Germline V CDR1 and CDR2: MNHEY, SVGEGT. The CDR3 region is CASSYDPGAIQYF.

V is TRBV5-1 and J is TRBJ2-1. The CDR3 is made up of 15 amino acids. CDR1 SGHRS and CDR2 YFSETQ come from the germline V gene. The CDR3 sequence is CASRQILLSYNEQFF.

The rearrangement joins TRBV20-1 to TRBJ2-1. CDR3 length: 14 residues. Germline V gene sequence: CDR1 DFQATT, CDR2 SNEGSKA (reference sequence). The chain's CDR3 is CSARVLVWGWEQFF.

This chain links TRBV13 with TRBJ2-7; the TCRdb D gene call, TRBD2, has no DNA to confirm it. This CDR3 contains 15 residues. Germline CDR1 PRHDT, CDR2 FYEKMQ (reference sequence). The chain's CDR3 is CASSLLAGPSYEQYF.

The V and J genes are TRBV12-3 or TRBV12-4 and TRBJ2-7; there is no DNA to check the TCRdb D call of TRBD1. The CDR3 spans 15 residues. Here the CDR3 reads CASTPFGEEVYEQYF.

The rearrangement joins TRBV7-3 to TRBJ1-1. This CDR3 spans 15 amino acids. The germline gives CDR1 SGHTA, CDR2 FQGTGA. CDR3 amino acids: CASSPSPGTNTEAFF.

This rearrangement joins TRBV5-5 to TRBJ2-1; TCRdb indicates TRBD2, and absent DNA this call remains unverified. This CDR3 spans 14 amino acids. In germline, CDR1 is SGHKS, CDR2 YYEKEE (reference sequence). The CDR3 is CASSSLAVYNEQFF.

The chain carries TRBV20-1 and TRBJ2-3; checking the TCRdb D call of TRBD1 is not possible without DNA. Looked up from germline, CDR1 is DFQATT and CDR2 is SNEGSKA (reference sequence). This CDR3 is 15 amino acids long. The CDR3 sequence: CSARAPGGTTDTQYF.